This T cell receptor (beta chain) was identified during a study of blood T cell repertoires in COVID-19. Assay used: immunoSEQ multiplex PCR; TCRdb lists only in-frame clones, some missing. The sample carries 90,000 to 100,000 clones, about 85% recorded once. Material: peripheral blood. This sequence originates from a woman older than 75 with acute or convalescent COVID-19.

The CDR3 here is CASSQVMNYGYTF. The CDR3 nucleotides are TGTGCCAGCAGCCAAGTCATGAACTATGGCTACACCTTC. The chain couples TRBV3-1 (or the pseudogene TRBV3-2) to TRBJ1-2, with D hard to call. Trimming removed 1 base from V and 2 bases from J, with 5 bases in between. This CDR3 contains 13 residues. Germline values: CDR1 LGHDT, CDR2 YNNKEL (reference sequence).